Each of the 19 T cell receptor beta chains below was sequenced from the same sample in a study of cytomegalovirus exposure and HLA in healthy donors. The primer mix had 60 Vbeta and 13 Jbeta primers. TCRdb's table, derived via immunoSEQ multiplex PCR, lists solely in-frame clones and lacks some. The table shows 75,000 to 100,000 clones, with around 79% occurring only once. The specimen was PBMCs. Receptors were obtained from a female donor in good health and CMV-seropositive.

This clone appeared a few times. V is TRBV11-3 and J is TRBJ2-2; D possibly corresponds to TRBD2 (5 bases). Looked up from germline, CDR1 is SGHNT and CDR2 is YENEEA. V gave up 3 bases and J gave up 5 bases, with 7 bases separating them. This CDR3 spans 13 amino acids. CDR3 in DNA: TGTGCCAGCAGCTTCGGGATAACCGGGGAGCTGTTTTTT. It codes for CASSFGITGELFF. Drawing the rest from reference TRBV11-3 and TRBJ2-2, the complete variable domain is EAGVVQSPRYKIIEKKQPVAFWCNPISGHNTLYWYLQNLGQGPELLIRYENEEAVDDSQLPKDRFSAERLKGVDSTLKIQPAELGDSAVYLCASSFGITGELFFGEGSRLTVL.

The gene calls are TRBV6-1 and TRBJ1-1; possible D gene TRBD1, 6 bases. The V end lost 3 bases, the J end lost 2 bases, and 10 bases lay between the germline ends. The V gene's germline CDR1 is MNHNS and CDR2 SASEGT. The CDR3 is 14 residues long. The CDR3: CASSERTANTEAFF. As DNA, the CDR3 is TGTGCCAGCAGTGAGAGGACAGCCAACACTGAAGCTTTCTTT.

This clone has a handful of counts. The chain is built from TRBV4-3 and TRBJ2-4, with 7 bases aligning to TRBD1. The CDR3 is 15 residues long. Trimming cost V 2 bases and J 5 bases; bases outside gene matches: 6. Germline-derived CDR1 and CDR2 are LGHNA and YSLEER. CDR3: CASSQSPGQQNIQYF. The CDR3 DNA is TGCGCCAGCAGCCAATCCCCGGGACAGCAAAACATTCAGTACTTC.

The V call is TRBV9, the J call TRBJ1-4; 9 bases align to TRBD1. Germline trimming cut 2 bases from V and 8 bases from J; bases unmatched to any gene: 7. The CDR3 runs to 15 residues. Germline CDR1 and CDR2: SGDLS and YYNGEE. The CDR3 DNA reads TGTGCCAGCAGCGTGAGGACAGGGGCTGGAGAAAAACTGTTTTTT. Amino acids: CASSVRTGAGEKLFF.

The chain employs TRBV7-9 and TRBJ2-7, with D possibly TRBD1 on 6 matching bases. CDR1 is SEHNR, CDR2 FQNEAQ, per germline (reference sequence). CDR3 length: 13 residues. Trimming took 1 base from V and 10 from J, leaving 14 bases between them. CDR3 sequence: CASSLETPGQQYF. The DNA of the CDR3 is TGTGCCAGCAGCTTAGAGACCCCGGGACAACAGTACTTC.

This clone was observed a handful of times. This chain joins TRBV7-3 and TRBJ2-1; 9 nucleotides align to TRBD2. V was pared by 3 bases and J by 5 bases, with 2 bases of the junction left unmatched. The CDR3 totals 14 residues. The V gene's germline CDR1 is SGHTA and CDR2 FQGTGA. Written as DNA, the CDR3 is TGTGCCAGCAGCTTGCCTAGCGGGAACAATGAGCAGTTCTTC. Translation: CASSLPSGNNEQFF.

The CDR3 DNA is TGTGCCAGCAGCTTGGGGGCTGGTTCCTACGAGCAGTACTTC. This encodes CASSLGAGSYEQYF. The chain links TRBV7-3 to TRBJ2-7; D is perhaps TRBD1 (6 bases). Germline V gene sequence: CDR1 SGHTA, CDR2 FQGTGA. The CDR3 runs to 14 residues. Trimming left V 3 bases short and J 1 base short, with 10 bases between.

The V call is TRBV7-2, the J call TRBJ2-7; 7 bases agree with TRBD2. The CDR3 totals 14 residues. With 3 bases clipped from V and 2 bases from J, the junction kept 4 bases outside the gene matches. In germline, CDR1 is SGHTA, CDR2 FQGNSA. CDR3 bases: TGTGCCAGCAGCTTGATCCGGGGGGCCTACGAGCAGTACTTC. It specifies CASSLIRGAYEQYF.

The rearrangement links TRBV6-1 to TRBJ1-5; possibly TRBD1 for D (5 bases). The CDR3 extends over 16 amino acids. V lost 4 bases to trimming and J lost 1 base, with 14 bases between them. Germline CDR1 MNHNS, CDR2 SASEGT. CDR3 sequence: CASSAPATGSNQPQHF. CDR3 coding DNA: TGTGCCAGCAGTGCCCCCGCCACAGGCAGCAATCAGCCCCAGCATTTT.

The J gene is TRBJ2-5, the V gene TRBV21-1; TRBD2, the table's D call, lacks a check against the DNA. TRBV21-1 is deemed a pseudogene. CDR3 length: 12 amino acids. Here the CDR3 DNA reads TGTGCCAGCCCCTTTGACCAAGAGACCCAGTACTTC. Protein: CASPFDQETQYF.

The gene calls are TRBV11-2 and TRBJ1-1; no clear D. CDR3 length: 15 amino acids. Per germline, CDR1 SGHAT and CDR2 FQNNGV. The ends were cut back, 1 base at V and 1 base at J, with 10 bases in the middle. CDR3 residues: CASSLALTGNTEAFF. CDR3 DNA sequence: TGTGCCAGCAGCTTAGCCCTCACCGGGAACACTGAAGCTTTCTTT.

This chain joins TRBV5-1 and TRBJ1-2; no reliable D call. V dropped 2 bases and J dropped 3 bases, with 8 bases sitting between them. Germline CDR1 reads SGHRS; CDR2 reads YFSETQ. CDR3 size: 13 residues. The DNA for the CDR3 is TGCGCCAGCAGCTTTGACGGAGACTATGGCTACACCTTC. It encodes CASSFDGDYGYTF.

The chain uses TRBV4-1 and TRBJ1-2, with TRBD1 matching over 8 bases. With 0 bases clipped from V and 5 bases from J, the junction kept 2 bases outside the gene matches. CDR1 and CDR2 (germline): MGHRA, YSYEKL. The CDR3 extends over 14 amino acids. The CDR3 DNA follows: TGCGCCAGCAGCCAAGACAGGGGGCTTTATGGCTACACCTTC. This encodes CASSQDRGLYGYTF.

Written as DNA, the CDR3 is TGTGCCAGCAGCTTAGACCCGGGGGGGTACTACGAGCAGTACTTC. Translated, it gives CASSLDPGGYYEQYF. The rearrangement links TRBV7-2 to TRBJ2-7; 8 positions agree with TRBD2. This CDR3 has 15 amino acids. The germline CDR1 and CDR2 sequences are SGHTA and FQGNSA. The J segment lost 3 bases and the V segment lost 1 base, leaving 5 bases of the junction unmatched.

The count of this clone is one. V usage is TRBV9 and J usage is TRBJ2-7; 9 nucleotides agree with TRBD2. Germline loops: CDR1 SGDLS, CDR2 YYNGEE. The V segment lost 2 bases and the J segment 0 bases; nucleotides outside the gene matches: 3. This CDR3 is built from 15 residues. The CDR3 protein is CASSVTSGPSYEQYF. In DNA, the CDR3 is TGTGCCAGCAGCGTCACTAGCGGGCCCTCCTACGAGCAGTACTTC. Full variable domain (outside the CDR3, taken from reference TRBV9 and TRBJ2-7): DSGVTQTPKHLITATGQRVTLRCSPRSGDLSVYWYQQSLDQGLQFLIQYYNGEERAKGNILERFSAQQFPDLHSELNLSSLELGDSALYFCASSVTSGPSYEQYFGPGTRLTVT.

This sequence joins TRBV28 and TRBJ1-5; tentatively, D is TRBD1 (5 bases). CDR3 length: 15 amino acids. Trimming removed 7 bases from V and 2 bases from J, with 15 bases in between. The V gene's germline CDR1 is MDHEN and CDR2 SYDVKM. The chain's CDR3 is CASTGLKRGNQPQHF. The CDR3 nucleotides are TGTGCCAGCACGGGACTCAAGAGGGGCAATCAGCCCCAGCATTTT. The full variable domain, its missing parts supplied by reference TRBV28 and TRBJ1-5, is DVKVTQSSRYLVKRTGEKVFLECVQDMDHENMFWYRQDPGLGLRLIYFSYDVKMKEKGDIPEGYSVSREKKERFSLILESASTNQTSMYLCASTGLKRGNQPQHFGDGTRLSIL.

This clone is medium-sized in the sample. The chain employs TRBV4-2 and TRBJ2-6, with D hard to call. This CDR3 has 17 amino acids. The germline V gene encodes CDR1 LGHNA and CDR2 YNFKEQ. Trimming shortened V by 4 bases and J by 2 bases, and 15 bases separated the two germline ends. The CDR3 DNA reads as TGTGCCAGCAGCCCCACCGAGGTTGGAACTGGGGCCAACGTCCTGACTTTC. Its protein product is CASSPTEVGTGANVLTF.

V gene TRBV7-8 combines with J gene TRBJ2-3; D is possibly TRBD2 (6 bases). The CDR3 is made up of 16 amino acids. Germline lookup yields CDR1 SGHVS and CDR2 FQNEAQ. V lost 5 bases and J lost 5, with 20 bases in between. CDR3 residues: CASSAAGTSDLDTQYF. The CDR3 DNA reads TGTGCCAGCAGCGCCGCCGGGACTTCGGATCTAGATACGCAGTATTTT.

This chain joins TRBV9 and TRBJ1-2; 9 bases line up with TRBD1. The CDR3 totals 12 residues. V dropped 5 bases and J dropped 7; count of bases not matched to a gene: 3. CDR1 is SGDLS and CDR2 is YYNGEE in the germline V gene. In nucleotides, the CDR3 is TGTGCCAGCAGACAGGGGGCAAGTGGCTACACCTTC. This codes for CASRQGASGYTF.